A selection of T cell receptor beta chains follows, all from one sample in a study of cytomegalovirus exposure and HLA in healthy donors. Measured with immunoSEQ multiplex PCR; TCRdb has only the in-frame clones, and not every one. The data hold around 150,000 clones, with around 85% observed a single time. The specimen sequenced was PBMCs. These receptors all stem from a human donor in good health. The CDR3 runs from the conserved cysteine through the conserved F or W. D genes are given only for firm matches. The size of a clone is reported for some rows only, either as once, few or many, or as a class for expanded clones.

TRBV11-2,TRBJ2-7,.,few,CASSGPSLADYEQYF,TGTGCCAGCAGCGGACCGAGTCTAGCAGATTACGAGCAGTACTTC
TRBV7-2,TRBJ1-2,.,.,CASSMGTSYGYTF,TGTGCCAGCAGCATGGGGACTTCCTATGGCTACACCTTC
TRBV7-7,TRBJ2-1,TRBD1,.,CASSLGQGAYNEQFF,TGTGCCAGCAGCTTGGGGCAGGGGGCCTACAATGAGCAGTTCTTC
TRBV2,TRBJ2-1,.,few,CASRYRQVNEQFF,TGTGCCAGCAGATACAGACAGGTAAATGAGCAGTTCTTC
TRBV5-5,TRBJ1-5,.,.,CASSLYTDQPQHF,TGTGCCAGCAGCTTGTATACAGATCAGCCCCAGCATTTT
TRBV5-5,TRBJ1-2,.,.,CASSLVGQPYGYTF,TGTGCCAGCAGCTTGGTAGGACAACCCTATGGCTACACCTTC
TRBV6-5,TRBJ2-7,.,few,CASSYSTDSYEQYF,TGTGCCAGCAGTTACTCGACAGACTCCTACGAGCAGTACTTC
TRBV4-3,TRBJ2-3,TRBD2,.,CASSQASGDTDTQYF,TGCGCCAGCAGCCAAGCTAGCGGGGACACAGATACGCAGTATTTT
TRBV7-3,TRBJ2-1,.,.,CASSLTGDNEQFF,TGTGCCAGCAGCTTAACAGGGGATAATGAGCAGTTCTTC
TRBV7-2,TRBJ1-2,.,.,CASSSSDRNGYTF,TGTGCCAGCAGTTCCTCCGACAGGAATGGCTACACCTTC
TRBV14,TRBJ1-1,TRBD1,.,CASSHLRDSNTEAFF,TGTGCCAGCAGCCACCTCCGGGACAGCAACACTGAAGCTTTCTTT
TRBV29-1,TRBJ1-1,TRBD1,.,CSVVLRGRRTEAFF,TGCAGCGTAGTCCTCAGGGGGCGGAGGACTGAAGCTTTCTTT
TRBV9,TRBJ2-3,TRBD2,.,CASSVAPTSGRRDTQYF,TGTGCCAGCAGCGTGGCCCCGACTAGCGGGCGGAGAGATACGCAGTATTTT
TRBV5-6,TRBJ2-2,.,.,CASSSAGAWSGELFF,TGTGCCAGCAGCTCGGCAGGGGCTTGGAGCGGGGAGCTGTTTTTT
TRBV19,TRBJ1-1,.,few,CASSLGLLNTEAFF,TGTGCCAGTAGTCTGGGGCTTTTGAACACTGAAGCTTTCTTT
TRBV27,TRBJ2-3,TRBD2,.,CASSPSGGAGDTQYF,TGTGCCAGCAGTCCAAGCGGGGGGGCGGGTGATACGCAGTATTTT
TRBV4-2,TRBJ1-1,TRBD1,.,CASRTETGMNTEAFF,TGTGCCAGCAGAACCGAGACAGGGATGAACACTGAAGCTTTCTTT
TRBV10-3,TRBJ2-7,.,once,CAIRGRGEQYF,TGTGCCATCAGGGGGCGGGGCGAGCAGTACTTC
TRBV4-1,TRBJ2-5,.,once,CASSQGLVSDFQETQYF,TGCGCCAGCAGCCAAGGCCTGGTTAGCGATTTCCAAGAGACCCAGTACTTC
TRBV2,TRBJ1-1,TRBD1,.,CASSQGQGQRNTEAFF,TGTGCCAGCAGTCAAGGACAGGGGCAGCGGAACACTGAAGCTTTCTTT
TRBV6-5,TRBJ1-1,.,few,CASSYRGNTEAFF,TGTGCCAGCAGTTATCGGGGGAACACTGAAGCTTTCTTT
TRBV6-1,TRBJ1-5,TRBD1,.,CASRGNRGNQPQHF,TGTGCCAGCAGGGGAAACAGGGGAAACCAGCCCCAGCATTTT
TRBV19,TRBJ1-1,TRBD1,few,CASSIAPGGTEAFF,TGTGCCAGTAGTATAGCCCCAGGGGGTACTGAAGCTTTCTTT
TRBV9,TRBJ1-2,TRBD1,few,CASSPHSGTGNGYPF,TGTGCCAGCAGCCCTCATTCCGGGACAGGGAATGGCTACCCCTTC
TRBV6-5,TRBJ2-5,.,.,CASSFLPGQQETQYF,TGTGCCAGCAGTTTCTTACCTGGACAGCAAGAGACCCAGTACTTC